This T cell receptor (beta chain) was identified in a study of control samples from healthy donors and cancer patients (dated by TCRdb to the early 2020s). Library preparation used the immunoSEQ multiplex PCR assay. As stored in TCRdb, this immuneACCESS dataset retains in-frame rearrangements with V and J assigned. A fraction of the clones does not appear; measured against another copy, unresolved V genes explain less than half of the discrepancy, and the remainder lacks a known reason. The sample table holds tens of thousands of clones, of which around 89% were seen once. Around 14% of the sample is taken by the ten largest. About this clone itself: This clone's antigen is unknown. Base qualities are not provided; no much larger clone lies one nucleotide away.

For CDR1 and CDR2, the germline V gene lists SGHTS and YDEGEE. From its cysteine to its phenylalanine, the CDR3 spans 15 amino acids. The retained sequence is limited to the CDR3, 45 bases, with the frame set at the first base. The germline V and J ends show losses of 9 bases and 3 bases respectively, and no gene match explains 7 bases of the junction. Sequences were obtained from blood. The sequence came from a woman aged 70-85 years in good health. The chain links TRBV5-8 with TRBJ1-6; TRBD1 fits 9 bases in the junction. The DNA reads TGTGCCACTCCGGGACAGGGAGTCTATAATTCACCCCTCCACTTT. Translated, it gives CATPGQGVYNSPLHF.